The T cell receptor (beta chain) described here comes from a study of T cells after yellow fever vaccination. Each CDR3 protein gets one entry after TCRdb re-called the 5' RACE reads with MiXCR. Among hundreds of thousands of distinct CDR3 sequences listed, approximately 18% were seen once. J was trimmed by 7 bases and V by 6 bases; bases with no gene match: 9. CDR3 length equals 14 residues. V usage is TRBV12-3 or TRBV12-4 and J usage is TRBJ1-5, with 7 bases matching TRBD1. Source: PBMCs, taken before the yellow fever booster vaccination. The source of this sequence is a man aged 18 to 29 who received the YFV17D yellow fever vaccine. The CDR3 coding sequence is TGTGCCAGCAGACCGACAGGGCGGGAACAGCCCCAGCATTTT. It codes for CASRPTGREQPQHF.